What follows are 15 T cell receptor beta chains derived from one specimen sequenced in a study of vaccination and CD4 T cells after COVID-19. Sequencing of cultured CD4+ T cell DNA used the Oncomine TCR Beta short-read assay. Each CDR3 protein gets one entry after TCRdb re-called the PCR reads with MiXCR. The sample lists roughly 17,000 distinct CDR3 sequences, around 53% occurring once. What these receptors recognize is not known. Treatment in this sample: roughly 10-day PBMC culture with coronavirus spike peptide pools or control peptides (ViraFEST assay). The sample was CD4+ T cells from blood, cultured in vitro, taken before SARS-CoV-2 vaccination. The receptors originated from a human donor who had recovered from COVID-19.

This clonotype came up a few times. The CDR3 is CASSSGKVMGAFF. For the CDR3, the DNA is TGTGCCAGCAGTTCAGGAAAGGTTATGGGAGCTTTCTTT. This chain uses TRBV6-5 with TRBJ1-1; D uncertain. From germline, CDR1 is MNHEY and CDR2 SVGAGI. CDR3 length equals 13 residues. The germline V and J ends were trimmed by 4 bases and 10 bases, with 16 bases remaining between them.

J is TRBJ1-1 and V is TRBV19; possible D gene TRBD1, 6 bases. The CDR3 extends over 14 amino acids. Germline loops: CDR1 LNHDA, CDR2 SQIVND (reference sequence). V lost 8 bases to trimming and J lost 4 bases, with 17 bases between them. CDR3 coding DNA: TGTGCCAGTGGACAACAGGGAAGGGGCACTGAAGCTTTCTTT. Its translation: CASGQQGRGTEAFF.

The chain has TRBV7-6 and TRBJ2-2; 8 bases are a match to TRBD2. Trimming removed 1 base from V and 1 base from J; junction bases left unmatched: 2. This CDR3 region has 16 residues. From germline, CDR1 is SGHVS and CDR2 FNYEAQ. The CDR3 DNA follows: TGTGCCAGCAGCTTAGATACTAGCGGGAACACCGGGGAGCTGTTTTTT. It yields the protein CASSLDTSGNTGELFF.

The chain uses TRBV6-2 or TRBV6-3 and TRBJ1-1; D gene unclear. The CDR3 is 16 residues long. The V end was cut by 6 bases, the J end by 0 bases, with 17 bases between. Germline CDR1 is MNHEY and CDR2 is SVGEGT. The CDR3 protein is CASSFTPGRMNTEAFF. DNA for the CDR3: TGTGCCAGCAGCTTTACTCCGGGAAGAATGAACACTGAAGCTTTCTTT.

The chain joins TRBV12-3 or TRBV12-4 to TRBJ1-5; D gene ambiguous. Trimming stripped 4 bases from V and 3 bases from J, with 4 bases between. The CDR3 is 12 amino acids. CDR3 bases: TGTGCCAGCAGTTGGGACAATCAGCCCCAGCATTTT. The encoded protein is CASSWDNQPQHF.

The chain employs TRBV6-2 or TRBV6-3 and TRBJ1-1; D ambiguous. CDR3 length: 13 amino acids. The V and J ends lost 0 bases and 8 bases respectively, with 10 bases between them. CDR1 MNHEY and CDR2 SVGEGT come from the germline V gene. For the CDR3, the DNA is TGTGCCAGCAGTTACTCGAGCGAGACAGAAGCTTTCTTT. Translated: CASSYSSETEAFF.

CDR3 sequence: CASSWTVHYGYTF. CDR3 bases: TGTGCCAGCAGTTGGACAGTTCACTATGGCTACACCTTC. This chain connects TRBV6-2 or TRBV6-3 to TRBJ1-2, with D possibly TRBD1 on 6 matching bases. Germline V CDR1 and CDR2: MNHEY, SVGEGT. The CDR3 contains 13 residues. V dropped 4 bases and J dropped 3 bases, with 9 bases sitting between them.

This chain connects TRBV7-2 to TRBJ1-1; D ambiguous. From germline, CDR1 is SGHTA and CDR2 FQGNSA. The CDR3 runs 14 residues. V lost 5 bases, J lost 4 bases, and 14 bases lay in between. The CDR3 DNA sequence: TGTGCCAGCAGCCCGCGGGTAGGTAGCACTGAAGCTTTCTTT. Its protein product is CASSPRVGSTEAFF.

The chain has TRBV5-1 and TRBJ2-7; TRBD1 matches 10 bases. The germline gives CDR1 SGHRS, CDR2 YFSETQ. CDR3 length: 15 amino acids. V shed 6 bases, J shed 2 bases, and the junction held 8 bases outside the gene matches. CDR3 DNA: TGCGCCAGCACGGAGGATGGGACAGGGGCCTACGAGCAGTACTTC. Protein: CASTEDGTGAYEQYF.

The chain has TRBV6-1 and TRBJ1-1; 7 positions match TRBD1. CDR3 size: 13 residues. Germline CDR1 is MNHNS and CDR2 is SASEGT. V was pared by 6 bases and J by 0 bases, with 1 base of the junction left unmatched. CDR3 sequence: CASRGQMNTEAFF. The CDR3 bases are TGTGCCAGCAGGGGACAGATGAACACTGAAGCTTTCTTT.

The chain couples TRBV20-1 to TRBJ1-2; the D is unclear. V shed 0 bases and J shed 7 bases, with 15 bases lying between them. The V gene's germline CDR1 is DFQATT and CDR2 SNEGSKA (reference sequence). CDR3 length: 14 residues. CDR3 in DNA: TGCAGTGCTAGAGATGCGCCTCACGTTGGTGGCTACACCTTC. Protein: CSARDAPHVGGYTF.

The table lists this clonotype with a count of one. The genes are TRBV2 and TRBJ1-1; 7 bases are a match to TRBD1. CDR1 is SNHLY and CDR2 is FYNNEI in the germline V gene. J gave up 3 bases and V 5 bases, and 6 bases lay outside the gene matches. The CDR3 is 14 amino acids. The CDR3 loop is CASSFDRADTEAFF. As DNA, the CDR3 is TGTGCCAGCAGTTTCGACAGGGCCGACACTGAAGCTTTCTTT. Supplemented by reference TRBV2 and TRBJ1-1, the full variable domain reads EPEVTQTPSHQVTQMGQEVILRCVPISNHLYFYWYRQILGQKVEFLVSFYNNEISEKSEIFDDQFSVERPDGSNFTLKIRSTKLEDSAMYFCASSFDRADTEAFFGQGTRLTVV.

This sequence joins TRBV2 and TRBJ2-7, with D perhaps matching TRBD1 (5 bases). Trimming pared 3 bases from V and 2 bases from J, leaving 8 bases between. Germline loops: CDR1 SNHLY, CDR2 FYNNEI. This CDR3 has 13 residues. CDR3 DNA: TGTGCCAGCAGTGACAGGGTCCCCTACGAGCAGTACTTC. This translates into CASSDRVPYEQYF.

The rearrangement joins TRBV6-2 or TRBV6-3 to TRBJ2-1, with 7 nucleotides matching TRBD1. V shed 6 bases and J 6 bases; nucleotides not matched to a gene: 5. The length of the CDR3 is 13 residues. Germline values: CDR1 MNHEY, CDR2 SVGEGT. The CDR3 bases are TGTGCCAGCAGAGCGTCAGGGGGCAATGAGCAGTTCTTC. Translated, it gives CASRASGGNEQFF.

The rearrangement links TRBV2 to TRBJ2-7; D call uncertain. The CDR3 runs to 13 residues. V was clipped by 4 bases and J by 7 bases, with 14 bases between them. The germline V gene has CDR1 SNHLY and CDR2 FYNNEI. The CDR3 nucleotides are TGTGCCAGCAGTGTCCGCGCGCCGTTGGAGCAGTACTTC. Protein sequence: CASSVRAPLEQYF.